The 2 T cell receptor beta chains listed next were all sequenced from one sample in a study of identical twins. TCRdb redid the calling of the 5' RACE reads with MiXCR, one entry per CDR3 protein. The table includes about 660,000 distinct CDR3 sequences, around 8.6% detected once. This same sample was also part of a study on yellow fever vaccine responses in identical twins.

Sequences were obtained from PBMCs. Source of these receptors: a woman between 18 and 29 years old in good health.

This clonotype was seen ten or more times. V and J are TRBV6-1 and TRBJ2-7; D ambiguous. Trimming left V 6 bases short and J 0 bases short, with 6 bases between. The CDR3 length is 12 residues. Germline V CDR1 and CDR2: MNHNS, SASEGT. CDR3: CASRLISYEQYF. CDR3 coding DNA: TGTGCCAGCAGACTGATCTCCTACGAGCAGTACTTC.

At least ten counts were recorded for this clonotype. The rearrangement uses TRBV10-3 and TRBJ2-7, with D maybe TRBD2 (5 bases). This CDR3 has 14 amino acids. Germline CDR1 and CDR2: ENHRY and SYGVKD. Trimming removed 3 bases at V and 2 bases at J, with 11 bases between. In DNA, the CDR3 is TGTGCCATCAGTGATACTGAGACTACCTACGAGCAGTACTTC. Its translation: CAISDTETTYEQYF.